These 13 T cell receptor beta chains were sequenced from one sample in a study of blood T cells in healthy people across ages. The authors ran a second PCR of 7 to 11 cycles using a sample-barcoded 5' primer and a J-beta primer mix. TCRdb processed the 5' RACE reads anew with MiXCR; each CDR3 protein has one entry. Among hundreds of thousands of distinct CDR3 sequences listed, 40% to 65% were seen once. The sequenced material came from blood. Receptors were obtained from a woman older than 75 in good health.

CDR3 amino acids: CASSFGGGSRKEQFF. In DNA, the CDR3 is TGTGCCAGCAGCTTTGGAGGGGGATCTCGAAAGGAGCAGTTCTTC. The rearrangement joins TRBV7-2 to TRBJ2-1; D might be TRBD1 or TRBD2, each matching 6 bases. This CDR3 spans 15 amino acids. V gave up 3 bases and J gave up 10 bases, with 19 bases separating them. Per germline, CDR1 SGHTA and CDR2 FQGNSA.

This clonotype was recorded once. Given a much more abundant clone one base away, this may be a read error. V usage is TRBV2 and J usage is TRBJ2-4; D may be TRBD1 (6 bases). From germline, CDR1 is SNHLY and CDR2 FYNNEI. Trimming removed 3 bases at V and 9 bases at J, with 15 bases between. This CDR3 has 14 amino acids. In DNA form, the CDR3 reads TGTGCCAGCAGTGAGGCGTGGGAAGGGGGCATTCAGTACTTC. Protein sequence: CASSEAWEGGIQYF. The full variable domain, its missing parts supplied by reference TRBV2 and TRBJ2-4, is EPEVTQTPSHQVTQMGQEVILRCVPISNHLYFYWYRQILGQKVEFLVSFYNNEISEKSEIFDDQFSVERPDGSNFTLKIRSTKLEDSAMYFCASSEAWEGGIQYFGAGTRLSVL.

The V and J genes are TRBV21-1 and TRBJ2-7; the table's D call, TRBD1, was not checked against the DNA. TRBV21-1 is a listed pseudogene. The CDR3 loop spans 13 amino acids. The CDR3 DNA reads as TGTGCCAGCATCGCCGGGACAGACTACGAGCAGTACTTC. Its protein product is CASIAGTDYEQYF.

This chain uses TRBV20-1 with TRBJ1-2; D is uncertain. Germline lookup yields CDR1 DFQATT and CDR2 SNEGSKA (reference sequence). The V end was cut by 3 bases, the J end by 2 bases, with 10 bases between. The CDR3 spans 13 residues. The DNA for the CDR3 is TGCAGTGCTAGTAGTTTCGAGAACTATGGCTACACCTTC. The encoded protein is CSASSFENYGYTF.

The V gene is TRBV29-1, the J gene TRBJ2-5; no reliable D call. This CDR3 has 10 amino acids. Germline V CDR1 and CDR2: SQVTM, ANQGSEA. V was pared by 6 bases and J by 3 bases, with 5 bases between. DNA of the CDR3: TGCAGCGTCTGGGAAGAGACCCAGTACTTC. The encoded protein is CSVWEETQYF.

On this clonotype itself: This may arise from a read error, as a much more abundant clone is one base away. This chain uses TRBV2 with TRBJ2-3; tentatively, D is TRBD2 (5 bases). This CDR3 has 15 residues. V lost 4 bases and J 4 bases, leaving 15 bases between the germline ends. The V gene's germline CDR1 is SNHLY and CDR2 FYNNEI. CDR3 residues: CASSGSGGLPDTQYF. For the CDR3, the DNA is TGTGCCAGCAGTGGGTCCGGCGGGCTCCCAGATACGCAGTATTTT. The full variable domain, rest sourced from reference TRBV2 and TRBJ2-3, is EPEVTQTPSHQVTQMGQEVILRCVPISNHLYFYWYRQILGQKVEFLVSFYNNEISEKSEIFDDQFSVERPDGSNFTLKIRSTKLEDSAMYFCASSGSGGLPDTQYFGPGTRLTVL.

This clonotype has a count of ten or more. The rearrangement uses TRBV6-5 and TRBJ1-1; D is undetermined. This CDR3 spans 15 amino acids. In germline, CDR1 is MNHEY, CDR2 SVGAGI. Trimming left V 0 bases short and J 4 bases short, with 12 bases between. CDR3 sequence: CASSYSGGIGTEAFF. Here the CDR3 DNA reads TGTGCCAGCAGTTACTCAGGAGGAATAGGCACTGAAGCTTTCTTT.

J is TRBJ2-2 and V is TRBV27, with D perhaps given as TRBD1 or TRBD2 (5 bases each). V lost 3 bases and J 4 bases, leaving 9 bases between the germline ends. The V gene's germline CDR1 is MNHEY and CDR2 SMNVEV (reference sequence). The CDR3 runs 14 residues. The CDR3 reads CASSFPGSTGELFF. The CDR3 DNA reads TGTGCCAGCAGTTTCCCAGGGAGCACCGGGGAGCTGTTTTTT.

The rearrangement links TRBV20-1 to TRBJ2-5; 11 nucleotides match TRBD2. Unmatched junction bases numbered 13, after V lost 0 bases and J lost 4 bases. The CDR3 spans 18 residues. Germline V gene sequence: CDR1 DFQATT, CDR2 SNEGSKA (reference sequence). The CDR3 nucleotides are TGCAGTGCTAGAGATTTGTGGGTCACTAGCGGGGGTGGAGAGACCCAGTACTTC. It codes for CSARDLWVTSGGGETQYF.

On this clonotype: Since a much larger clone is just one base distant, this may be a read error. The rearrangement joins TRBV7-6 to TRBJ2-4; D unresolved. CDR1 is SGHVS, CDR2 FNYEAQ, per germline. This CDR3 comprises 13 residues. The V end was cut by 6 bases, the J end by 5 bases, with 11 bases between. The CDR3 sequence is CASSPRAENIQYF. The CDR3 bases are TGTGCCAGCAGTCCAAGGGCAGAAAACATTCAGTACTTC.

A word on this clonotype: A much larger clone lies a single base off, so this may be a read error. V is TRBV10-3 and J is TRBJ2-4; D unresolved. This CDR3 is 14 amino acids long. V gave up 4 bases and J gave up 0 bases, with 7 bases separating them. Germline V gene data show CDR1 as ENHRY and CDR2 as SYGVKD. CDR3 residues: CAISADIAKNIQYF. DNA for the CDR3: TGTGCCATCAGTGCTGATATAGCCAAAAACATTCAGTACTTC.

Remarks on this clonotype: It may be a read error: a sequence one base away is much more abundant. The V and J genes are TRBV5-1 and TRBJ2-5; D remains unclear. The CDR3 is 12 amino acids. V was pared by 6 bases and J by 11 bases, with 17 bases between. Germline loops: CDR1 SGHRS, CDR2 YFSETQ. CDR3 nucleotides: TGCGCCAGCACCCTCCAGCAGGATGAGCAGTACTTC. Its protein product is CASTLQQDEQYF.

Only one count was recorded for this clonotype. This may be a read error: a much more frequent sequence differs by one nucleotide. The rearrangement joins TRBV9 to TRBJ2-1; 8 bases line up with TRBD2. In germline, CDR1 is SGDLS, CDR2 YYNGEE. The CDR3 contains 15 residues. The CDR3 coding sequence is TGTGCCGGCAGCGTAGGGGTAGCGGGATACCTTGAGCAGTTCTTC. Translating gives CAGSVGVAGYLEQFF.